This TCR beta chain was identified during a study of blood T cell repertoires in COVID-19. Some clones are missing from TCRdb's copy, which holds only in-frame ones; the method was immunoSEQ multiplex PCR. Of approximately 390,000 clones in the sample, 90% were seen once. This CDR3 has 14 amino acids. CDR1 KGHSH and CDR2 LQKENI come from the germline V gene. Trimming removed 5 bases at V and 1 base at J, with 10 bases between. This clone showed up just once. This sequence joins TRBV18 and TRBJ2-3; no clear D. The source material was peripheral blood. This clonotype originated in a man younger than 35 with active or convalescent COVID-19. The CDR3 loop reads CASSFQERTDTQYF. CDR3 nucleotide sequence: TGTGCCAGCTCATTTCAGGAACGCACAGATACGCAGTATTTT.